The TCR beta chain under discussion was sequenced for a study of blood T cell repertoires in COVID-19. This CDR3 comprises 15 residues. Per the germline V gene, CDR1 is KGHDR and CDR2 is SFDVKD. With 4 bases clipped from V and 2 bases from J, the junction kept 4 bases outside the gene matches. Clones were read by immunoSEQ multiplex PCR, and TCRdb kept only the in-frame ones, dropping some. The data hold roughly 250,000 clones, with just over 90% observed a single time. The sequence was obtained from a woman aged 40 to 49 with acute COVID-19. The gene calls are TRBV24-1 and TRBJ2-5, with 9 nucleotides matching TRBD1. The material sequenced was PBMCs or T cells enriched from blood (not recorded which). The CDR3 protein is CATSDHRGRQETQYF. CDR3 nucleotides: TGTGCCACCAGTGACCACAGGGGGCGGCAAGAGACCCAGTACTTC.